This TCR beta chain was found in a study of PD-1 blockade in mismatch repair-deficient tumors. Assay used: immunoSEQ multiplex PCR; TCRdb lists only in-frame clones, some missing. This table has about 100,000 clones, 70% to 85% appearing once. TCRs were sequenced from a few patients responding to pembrolizumab. This CDR3 contains 13 residues. The V gene's germline CDR1 is SGDLS and CDR2 YYNGEE. The V gene lost 3 bases and the J gene lost 0 bases, with 6 bases spanning the gap. The source is an adult with mismatch repair-deficient cancer. The chain employs TRBV9 and TRBJ1-1; D unclear. Sequencing was performed on peripheral blood, taken roughly 35 weeks after starting pembrolizumab. CDR3 protein: CASSAGMNTEAFF. The CDR3 DNA follows: TGTGCCAGCAGCGCCGGCATGAACACTGAAGCTTTCTTT. The variable domain in full, with the rest retrieved from reference TRBV9 and TRBJ1-1, is DSGVTQTPKHLITATGQRVTLRCSPRSGDLSVYWYQQSLDQGLQFLIQYYNGEERAKGNILERFSAQQFPDLHSELNLSSLELGDSALYFCASSAGMNTEAFFGQGTRLTVV.